The subject of this entry is one T cell receptor beta chain. Its antigen target is currently unknown. A commercial ELISA kit detecting HCMV-specific IgG in serum was used to determine HCMV serostatus. Ficoll density gradient centrifugation was used to isolate peripheral blood mononuclear cells from blood. The data were produced on an Illumina HiSeq 2000. TCR beta cDNA libraries were prepared using 5'RACE template switching, which introduced a universal primer site and unique molecular identifiers. Priming for cDNA synthesis came from the TCR beta constant segment, and two successive PCR amplification steps followed. Regarding the original processing steps: MIGEC was used to demultiplex reads and group the reads by UMI, and MiTCR was used to assemble and quantify clonotypes. To exclude erroneous sequences, any TCR cDNA sequence not supported by at least two reads was discarded. The tcR package was used for downstream repertoire analysis, and clonotypes were matched between fractions using CDR3 nucleotide sequence together with V segment. Antigen specificity was annotated against VDJdb with VDJmatch, allowing one amino acid substitution in CDR3. The reads were reprocessed in TCRdb, with one entry per CDR3 protein sequence and no accompanying DNA. TCRdb's processing, not the authors' own work, is the source of the V and J calls. This sample's listing comprises about 260,000 distinct CDR3 sequences. The ten largest account for around 3.9% of the sample.

This record belongs to a study of T cells expressing NK-cell markers (dated by TCRdb to 2020 to 2021). Broadly, across the study: Three sorted T-cell subsets (CD3+CD56+NKG2C+, CD3+CD56+NKG2C- and CD3+CD56-NKG2C+) from under ten donors had their TCR beta-chain repertoires profiled. Among the eight sequenced donors, only one was HCMV-seronegative, while the other seven were HCMV-seropositive. All eight donors whose samples were sequenced were randomly selected healthy volunteers, three of them men and five women. Sequencing of the libraries produced 2 x 150 bp reads on Illumina HiSeq 2000/2500, MiSeq or NextSeq.

The CDR3 runs 14 amino acids, cysteine and phenylalanine included. No DNA has been recorded. In the germline V gene, CDR1 corresponds to SQVTM and CDR2 to ANQGSEA. General findings and caveats noted by the study authors: Whether the expanded NKG2C-expressing T cell clones were specific for HCMV antigens was left unclear. Those dominant clonotypes were again the most abundant among CD3+CD56-NKG2C+ cells in a handful of donors, at about 25-60.1%. In six donors, the dominant CD3+CD56+NKG2C+ clonotypes were among the top 10 CD8+ clonotypes and accounted for about 1.0-7.5% of CD8+ T cells.

This receptor was obtained from a woman aged 18-70 years in good health. Sequencing used blood T cells: a sorted CD56 or NKG2C T cell subset, CD4+ or CD8+ T cells, or bulk PBMC T cells (not recorded which). The rearrangement combines TRBV29-1 with TRBJ2-3; there is no DNA to check the TCRdb D call of TRBD1. The CDR3 has the sequence CSVDPDAPGDTQYF.